The T cell receptor beta chain under discussion was sequenced for a study of cytomegalovirus exposure and HLA in healthy donors. Study-wide results and caveats: A later analysis found first-cohort TCR clusters tended to co-occur in the 130 or so validation repertoires.

Germline CDR1 and CDR2: SGDLS and YYNGEE. Between the trimmed V and J ends, which lost 0 bases and 1 base, there was a span of 10 bases. The CDR3 contains 15 residues. A word on this clone: Its antigen is currently unknown.

Method: immunoSEQ multiplex PCR; TCRdb's copy keeps in-frame clones and lacks some. The sample yields roughly 79,000 clones, just under 95% seen once. This TCR was recovered from a man between 18 and 35 years old in good health and CMV-seronegative. V usage is TRBV9 and J usage is TRBJ2-5; D gene uncertain. Sequencing was carried out using PBMCs. The CDR3 nucleotides read TGTGCCAGCAGCGTAGAGGTGCGGCCCCAAGAGACCCAGTACTTC. Translated, it gives CASSVEVRPQETQYF.